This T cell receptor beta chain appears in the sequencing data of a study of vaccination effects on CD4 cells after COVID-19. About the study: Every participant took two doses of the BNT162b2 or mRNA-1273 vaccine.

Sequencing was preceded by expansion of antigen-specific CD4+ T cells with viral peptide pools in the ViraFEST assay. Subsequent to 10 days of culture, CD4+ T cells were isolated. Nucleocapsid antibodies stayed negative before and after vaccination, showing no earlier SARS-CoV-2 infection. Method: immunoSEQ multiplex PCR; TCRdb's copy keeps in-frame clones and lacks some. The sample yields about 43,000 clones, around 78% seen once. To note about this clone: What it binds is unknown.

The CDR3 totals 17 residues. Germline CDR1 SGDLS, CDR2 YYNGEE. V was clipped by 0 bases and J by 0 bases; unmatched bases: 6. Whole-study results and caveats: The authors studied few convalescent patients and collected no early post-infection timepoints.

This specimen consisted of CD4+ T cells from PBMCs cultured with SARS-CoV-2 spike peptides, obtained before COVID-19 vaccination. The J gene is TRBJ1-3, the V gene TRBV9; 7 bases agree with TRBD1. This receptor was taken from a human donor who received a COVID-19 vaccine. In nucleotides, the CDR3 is TGTGCCAGCAGCGTAGGACAGGGCCCTAGCTCTGGAAACACCATATATTTT. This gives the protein CASSVGQGPSSGNTIYF.